This entry lists 5 T cell receptor beta chains sequenced from one sample in a study of cytomegalovirus exposure and HLA in healthy donors. A multiplex PCR was run with 60 Vbeta primers and 13 Jbeta primers. Only in-frame clones appear in the TCRdb table, and some are missing; sequencing was by immunoSEQ multiplex PCR. Found here are some 170,000 clones, roughly 72% of them singletons; the top ten hold around 1%. The specimen was PBMCs. These receptor sequences come from a woman aged 40 to 50 in good health and CMV-seronegative.

The chain uses TRBV21-1 and TRBJ2-7; the D call of TRBD1 is as the table states it, not checked on the DNA. TRBV21-1 is reported as a pseudogene. The CDR3 runs to 13 residues. CDR3 sequence: CAGRETGPYEQYF. DNA for the CDR3: TGTGCCGGCCGAGAGACAGGACCCTACGAGCAGTACTTC.

The chain combines TRBV5-6 with TRBJ2-5; tentatively, D is TRBD1 (5 bases). The CDR3 has 13 amino acids. Germline-derived CDR1 and CDR2 are SGHDT and YYEEEE. Trimming cost V 4 bases and J 4 bases, with 11 bases left between them. CDR3 amino acids: CASSDRGLETQYF. The CDR3 bases are TGTGCCAGCAGCGATAGGGGATTAGAGACCCAGTACTTC.

This chain uses TRBV2 with TRBJ2-5; D is uncertain. Trimming took 7 bases from V and 2 from J, leaving 14 bases between them. Germline CDR1 SNHLY, CDR2 FYNNEI. The CDR3 is 14 residues long. The chain's CDR3 is CASNLPTYQETQYF. CDR3 DNA sequence: TGTGCCAGCAACCTCCCCACTTATCAAGAGACCCAGTACTTC.

This chain uses TRBV5-1 with TRBJ1-4; 8 bases are a match to TRBD1. Germline V gene lookup returns CDR1 SGHRS and CDR2 YFSETQ. V dropped 0 bases and J dropped 4; count of bases not matched to a gene: 5. The CDR3 length is 16 residues. CDR3 protein: CASSLEGTGINEKLFF. The CDR3 nucleotides read TGCGCCAGCAGCTTGGAAGGGACAGGCATTAATGAAAAACTGTTTTTT. Full variable domain (remainder filled in from reference TRBV5-1 and TRBJ1-4): KAGVTQTPRYLIKTRGQQVTLSCSPISGHRSVSWYQQTPGQGLQFLFEYFSETQRNKGNFPGRFSGRQFSNSRSEMNVSTLELGDSALYLCASSLEGTGINEKLFFGSGTQLSVL.

This clone was counted between two and nine times. The chain couples TRBV19 to TRBJ1-1, with 8 nucleotides matching TRBD1. V shed 6 bases and J 1 base; nucleotides not matched to a gene: 7. Germline V gives CDR1 LNHDA, CDR2 SQIVND (reference sequence). The CDR3 length is 15 residues. The CDR3 spells CASRETDRGNTEAFF. The CDR3 nucleotides are TGTGCCAGTAGGGAGACCGACAGGGGGAACACTGAAGCTTTCTTT.